Listed here are 29 T cell receptor beta chains from one sample, sequenced in a study of shared clonotypes between healthy human individuals. TCRdb keeps only in-frame clones here, not all; method: immunoSEQ multiplex PCR. This table holds approximately 530,000 clones, about 96% found once. The sample taken for sequencing was naive CD4+ T cells sorted from blood. Subset described: CD45RA+ positively selected. The source is a woman in her 30s in good health.

This sequence joins TRBV2 and TRBJ1-1; D is perhaps TRBD1 (6 bases). V lost 9 bases to trimming and J lost 3 bases, with 17 bases between them. Germline V gene data show CDR1 as SNHLY and CDR2 as FYNNEI. This CDR3 has 14 residues. In DNA, the CDR3 is TGTGCCAGGGGCCCAGGGGTTGGGGACACTGAAGCTTTCTTT. The encoded protein is CARGPGVGDTEAFF. The variable domain in full, completed from reference TRBV2 and TRBJ1-1, reads EPEVTQTPSHQVTQMGQEVILRCVPISNHLYFYWYRQILGQKVEFLVSFYNNEISEKSEIFDDQFSVERPDGSNFTLKIRSTKLEDSAMYFCARGPGVGDTEAFFGQGTRLTVV.

V and J are TRBV18 and TRBJ2-7; D gene ambiguous. This CDR3 has 14 residues. The germline CDR1 and CDR2 sequences are KGHSH and LQKENI. V lost 3 bases to trimming and J lost 1 base, with 10 bases between them. In DNA form, the CDR3 reads TGTGCCAGCTCACCGTCGGCGGCTTCCTACGAGCAGTACTTC. Translation gives CASSPSAASYEQYF.

The chain recombines TRBV2 with TRBJ1-1; D gene unclear. Germline lookup yields CDR1 SNHLY and CDR2 FYNNEI. V was cut by 6 bases and J by 2 bases, with 13 bases left in between. The CDR3 covers 14 residues. CDR3 region: CASSFDGGNTEAFF. DNA of the CDR3: TGTGCCAGCAGCTTTGACGGAGGAAACACTGAAGCTTTCTTT.

Comments on this clone: This specimen includes other DNA sequences encoding the same CDR3. The gene calls are TRBV20-1 and TRBJ2-7; D may be TRBD2 (5 bases). The CDR3 is 11 residues long. CDR1 DFQATT and CDR2 SNEGSKA come from the germline V gene (reference sequence). V was shortened by 3 bases and J by 2 bases, with 5 bases between the two germline ends. CDR3: CSARGAYEQYF. CDR3 nucleotide sequence: TGCAGTGCTAGGGGAGCCTACGAGCAGTACTTC.

This clone came up once. The chain has TRBV7-9 and TRBJ1-1; D might be TRBD1 (5 bases). CDR1 is SEHNR, CDR2 FQNEAQ, per germline (reference sequence). V lost 1 base, J lost 8 bases, and 11 bases lay in between. The CDR3 has 13 residues. DNA of the CDR3: TGTGCCAGCAGCTTAGTCTCAGGGTACGAAGCTTTCTTT. Protein sequence: CASSLVSGYEAFF.

The J gene is TRBJ2-5, the V gene TRBV7-7; 13 bases map to TRBD2. The DNA end is a closer match to TRBJ2-7, so the J assignment may be wrong. The CDR3 is 16 amino acids. Looked up from germline, CDR1 is SSHAT and CDR2 is FNYEAQ (reference sequence). CDR3 sequence: CASSPLGLAGISEQYF. CDR3 coding DNA: TGTGCCAGCAGCCCGCTGGGACTAGCGGGGATCTCCGAGCAGTACTTC.

The chain joins TRBV11-2 to TRBJ1-4; unclear D gene. Trimming removed 3 bases at V and 7 bases at J, with 3 bases between. The CDR3 loop spans 11 amino acids. CDR1 and CDR2 (germline): SGHAT, FQNNGV. The CDR3, as DNA: TGTGCCAGCAGCTTTCTTGAAAAACTGTTTTTT. Amino acid sequence: CASSFLEKLFF. Supplemented by reference TRBV11-2 and TRBJ1-4, the full variable domain reads EAGVAQSPRYKIIEKRQSVAFWCNPISGHATLYWYQQILGQGPKLLIQFQNNGVVDDSQLPKDRFSAERLKGVDSTLKIQPAKLEDSAVYLCASSFLEKLFFGSGTQLSVL.

The genes are TRBV5-1 and TRBJ2-5; the match to TRBD2 covers 11 bases. The CDR3 is 15 residues long. Looked up from germline, CDR1 is SGHRS and CDR2 is YFSETQ. The J segment lost 6 bases and the V segment lost 4 bases, leaving 8 bases of the junction unmatched. CDR3 nucleotide sequence: TGCGCCAGCAGCCCCCTGACTAGCGGGATGCAGACCCAGTACTTC. It encodes CASSPLTSGMQTQYF. The variable domain in full, completed from reference TRBV5-1 and TRBJ2-5, reads KAGVTQTPRYLIKTRGQQVTLSCSPISGHRSVSWYQQTPGQGLQFLFEYFSETQRNKGNFPGRFSGRQFSNSRSEMNVSTLELGDSALYLCASSPLTSGMQTQYFGPGTRLLVL.

The chain has TRBV7-2 and TRBJ1-5; D may be TRBD1 (5 bases). Trimming removed 5 bases from V and 5 bases from J, with 13 bases in between. The CDR3 totals 14 residues. CDR1 is SGHTA and CDR2 is FQGNSA in the germline V gene. Written as DNA, the CDR3 is TGTGCCAGCAGCCGGGGGGGGTTTGATCAGCCCCAGCATTTT. It is translated as CASSRGGFDQPQHF.

V and J are TRBV28 and TRBJ1-2, with D possibly TRBD1 on 6 matching bases. With 3 bases removed from V and 14 bases from J, the gap between germline ends came to 16 bases. The CDR3 has 12 amino acids. The germline V gene has CDR1 MDHEN and CDR2 SYDVKM. The CDR3 loop is CASSFDRGLRTF. The CDR3 DNA reads as TGTGCCAGCAGTTTTGATAGGGGGTTAAGGACCTTC.

This sequence joins TRBV4-1 and TRBJ1-5, with D unclear. Deletions cut 0 bases from V and 7 bases from J, with 13 bases between. The CDR3 sequence is 15 residues long. The germline gives CDR1 MGHRA, CDR2 YSYEKL. CDR3: CASSQDATRLQPQHF. The DNA of the CDR3 is TGCGCCAGCAGCCAAGATGCCACACGGCTACAGCCCCAGCATTTT.

The chain employs TRBV5-8 and TRBJ1-5, with a possible D match to TRBD1 (5 bases). Germline CDR1 reads SGHTS; CDR2 reads YDEGEE. The CDR3 is 14 residues long. Trimming shortened V by 2 bases and J by 9 bases, and 15 bases separated the two germline ends. The CDR3 loop is CASSLGREEWPQHF. DNA of the CDR3: TGTGCCAGCAGCTTAGGCAGGGAAGAGTGGCCCCAGCATTTT.

The chain has TRBV7-9 and TRBJ2-5, with 10 bases aligning to TRBD2. CDR3 length: 16 amino acids. Per the germline V gene, CDR1 is SEHNR and CDR2 is FQNEAQ (reference sequence). The trim removed 5 bases at V and 5 bases at J, leaving 11 bases unmatched. The CDR3 reads CASSPPLAGAVETQYF. CDR3 nucleotide sequence: TGTGCCAGCAGCCCTCCCCTAGCGGGAGCGGTCGAGACCCAGTACTTC.

The sample holds one count of this clone. V is TRBV28 and J is TRBJ2-7, with a weak D call TRBD2 (5 bases). CDR1 and CDR2 from the germline V gene are MDHEN and SYDVKM. V shed 8 bases and J shed 1 base, with 15 bases lying between them. This CDR3 region has 14 residues. DNA for the CDR3: TGTGCCAGCGCCCAAGCGGACGCTTCCTACGAGCAGTACTTC. It codes for CASAQADASYEQYF.

This clone was found once. The chain joins TRBV28 to TRBJ1-5; D uncertain. The V gene's germline CDR1 is MDHEN and CDR2 SYDVKM. V shed 9 bases and J shed 1 base, with 13 bases lying between them. The CDR3 length is 14 residues. DNA of the CDR3: TGTGCCAGTCGGACCGGTCGGAGCAATCAGCCCCAGCATTTT. It yields the protein CASRTGRSNQPQHF.

The J gene is TRBJ2-7, the V gene TRBV19; the D call may be TRBD1 or TRBD2 (5 bases each). CDR1 LNHDA and CDR2 SQIVND come from the germline V gene (reference sequence). CDR3 size: 19 residues. Trimming left V 3 bases short and J 0 bases short, with 24 bases between. CDR3 in DNA: TGTGCCAGTAGTATCTTCGGCTTCGGGGCAGGGCGCAGCTCCTACGAGCAGTACTTC. This encodes CASSIFGFGAGRSSYEQYF.

The rearrangement joins TRBV6-5 to TRBJ2-2; a possible D gene is TRBD1 (6 bases). Germline-derived CDR1 and CDR2 are MNHEY and SVGAGI. V lost 5 bases and J 0 bases, leaving 10 bases between the germline ends. The CDR3 contains 15 residues. Written as DNA, the CDR3 is TGTGCCAGCAGTAGGGGGAGTCCGAACACCGGGGAGCTGTTTTTT. Its protein is CASSRGSPNTGELFF.

The chain is built from TRBV7-9 and TRBJ1-6; D remains unclear. CDR3 length: 12 amino acids. V gave up 5 bases and J gave up 6 bases, with 5 bases separating them. Per germline, CDR1 SEHNR and CDR2 FQNEAQ (reference sequence). The chain's CDR3 is CASSPINSPLHF. CDR3 DNA sequence: TGTGCCAGCAGCCCAATTAATTCACCCCTCCACTTT.

This clone was seen once. The V call is TRBV28, the J call TRBJ1-2; 8 bases line up with TRBD1. CDR3 length equals 17 residues. CDR1 is MDHEN, CDR2 SYDVKM, per germline. Losses at the gene ends were 5 bases for V and 2 bases for J; bases not matched to a gene: 13. CDR3 loop: CASSPYPTGAINYGYTF. The DNA for the CDR3 is TGTGCCAGCAGTCCCTATCCGACAGGGGCGATAAACTATGGCTACACCTTC.

The chain is built from TRBV4-1 and TRBJ2-5; 9 bases are a match to TRBD2. CDR1 is MGHRA and CDR2 is YSYEKL in the germline V gene. The trim removed 4 bases at V and 4 bases at J, leaving 10 bases unmatched. This CDR3 has 16 amino acids. This CDR3 reads CASSPGLAGMLETQYF. The DNA for the CDR3 is TGCGCCAGCAGCCCCGGTCTAGCGGGAATGTTAGAGACCCAGTACTTC.

The gene calls are TRBV28 and TRBJ2-7; D gene ambiguous. The germline gives CDR1 MDHEN, CDR2 SYDVKM. Trimming shortened V by 7 bases and J by 6 bases, and 19 bases separated the two germline ends. The CDR3 consists of 14 residues. CDR3 coding DNA: TGTGCCAGCACCTATGCGGCCCGTAGTTCCGAGCAGTACTTC. It yields the protein CASTYAARSSEQYF.

Written as DNA, the CDR3 is TGTGCCAGCAGCTTCAGGAGAATAACAGATACGCAGTATTTT. This translates into CASSFRRITDTQYF. The chain has TRBV11-3 and TRBJ2-3, with D uncertain. V was clipped by 3 bases and J by 3 bases, with 10 bases between them. The germline CDR1 and CDR2 sequences are SGHNT and YENEEA. The CDR3 sequence is 14 residues long.

The chain combines TRBV2 with TRBJ2-7, with D maybe TRBD1 (6 bases). Trimming took off 5 bases at V and 5 bases at J, with 16 bases between the two ends. This CDR3 has 14 residues. The germline gives CDR1 SNHLY, CDR2 FYNNEI. This CDR3 reads CASSPQGIKHEQYF. For the CDR3, the DNA is TGTGCCAGCAGTCCTCAGGGGATCAAACACGAGCAGTACTTC.

The V gene is TRBV2, the J gene TRBJ2-1, with D possibly matching TRBD1 (6 bases). The CDR3 consists of 12 residues. V lost 8 bases, J lost 9 bases, and 14 bases lay in between. Germline V CDR1 and CDR2: SNHLY, FYNNEI. The CDR3 region is CASRRQASEQFF. The CDR3 region has the DNA TGTGCCAGCCGAAGACAGGCCAGTGAGCAGTTCTTC.

A few counts support this clone. V is TRBV18 and J is TRBJ2-7, with unresolved D. Trimming stripped 0 bases from V and 7 bases from J, with 10 bases between. CDR1 KGHSH and CDR2 LQKENI come from the germline V gene. The CDR3 extends over 13 amino acids. The DNA for the CDR3 is TGTGCCAGCTCACCACCGGGGTTGTTGGAGCAGTACTTC. This encodes CASSPPGLLEQYF.

V gene TRBV6-6 combines with J gene TRBJ2-1; maybe TRBD1 (5 bases). CDR1 is MNHNY, CDR2 SVGAGI, per germline (reference sequence). The V end was cut by 8 bases, the J end by 1 base, with 9 bases between. The CDR3 is 13 amino acids. The CDR3 is CASRTHSYNEQFF. As DNA, the CDR3 is TGTGCCAGCCGGACACATTCCTACAATGAGCAGTTCTTC.

The table lists this clone with a count of one. The V call is TRBV19, the J call TRBJ1-1, with D uncertain. The CDR3 totals 13 residues. Germline V gene data show CDR1 as LNHDA and CDR2 as SQIVND (reference sequence). The ends were cut back, 7 bases at V and 7 bases at J, with 16 bases in the middle. The CDR3 spells CASIEREVDEAFF. In nucleotides, the CDR3 is TGTGCCAGTATAGAACGAGAGGTTGATGAAGCTTTCTTT.

The chain combines TRBV28 with TRBJ2-2; 8 bases fit TRBD2. Trimming removed 5 bases from V and 4 bases from J; junction bases left unmatched: 6. In germline, CDR1 is MDHEN, CDR2 SYDVKM. The CDR3 has 15 amino acids. As DNA, the CDR3 is TGTGCCAGCAGTACTCGGACTAGCCCCACCGGGGAGCTGTTTTTT. Its protein is CASSTRTSPTGELFF. Complete variable domain (other parts from reference TRBV28 and TRBJ2-2): DVKVTQSSRYLVKRTGEKVFLECVQDMDHENMFWYRQDPGLGLRLIYFSYDVKMKEKGDIPEGYSVSREKKERFSLILESASTNQTSMYLCASSTRTSPTGELFFGEGSRLTVL.

V and J are TRBV9 and TRBJ2-1; D is perhaps TRBD1 (6 bases). CDR3 length: 15 residues. The V end was cut by 4 bases, the J end by 7 bases, with 18 bases between. Germline CDR1 SGDLS, CDR2 YYNGEE. The CDR3 nucleotides are TGTGCCAGCAGCCTGAGGCAGGGGCGTCGAAATGAGCAGTTCTTC. Translated: CASSLRQGRRNEQFF.